These T cell receptor beta chains were read from a single sample in a study of blood T cells in healthy people across ages. TCRdb itself ran the 5' RACE reads through MiXCR, one entry per CDR3 protein. The profile covers about 1.8 million distinct CDR3 sequences, with around half appearing a single time and approximately 2% taken by the ten largest. What was sequenced was blood. These receptors all come from a woman aged 40 to 49 in good health. The CDR3 runs from the conserved cysteine through the conserved F or W. Each record gives: J gene, V gene, CDR3 protein.

J: TRBJ2-7; V: TRBV25-1; CDR3: CASSDVRTGMSYEQYF
J: TRBJ2-5; V: TRBV5-1; CDR3: CASSLKQGTQETQYF
J: TRBJ1-2; V: TRBV11-2; CDR3: CASSSTFGRGPSYGYTF
J: TRBJ2-1; V: TRBV28; CDR3: CASTKAGTGGSNEQFF
J: TRBJ1-5; V: TRBV6-2/TRBV6-3; CDR3: CASSLRRSSNQPQHF
J: TRBJ2-5; V: TRBV7-2; CDR3: CASNQGGSGETQYF
J: TRBJ2-1; V: TRBV20-1; CDR3: CSAEVDRGYNEQFF
J: TRBJ2-3; V: TRBV27; CDR3: CASKTTATDTQYF
J: TRBJ1-2; V: TRBV27; CDR3: CASSLRRQGVNYGYTF
J: TRBJ2-4; V: TRBV7-8; CDR3: CASSLTGSLVKNIQYF